Below, 32 T cell receptor beta chains from the same sample are listed, as sequenced in a study of blood T cell repertoires in COVID-19. Clones were sequenced by immunoSEQ multiplex PCR, and TCRdb holds only the in-frame ones, with some missing. The sample consists of about 260,000 clones, roughly 84% of them appearing once. The sequencing sample was made of peripheral blood. The receptors stem from a woman aged 40 to 50 who had recovered from COVID-19.

Written as DNA, the CDR3 is TGTGCCAGCAGTTACGGGGGGTTGAACACTGAAGCTTTCTTT. The encoded protein is CASSYGGLNTEAFF. J is TRBJ1-1 and V is TRBV6-5; possible D gene TRBD1, 5 bases. Trimming pared 2 bases from V and 0 bases from J, leaving 7 bases between. The CDR3 is 14 residues long. In germline, CDR1 is MNHEY, CDR2 SVGAGI.

The CDR3: CASSSGQGATGELFF. The CDR3 DNA is TGTGCCAGCAGCAGTGGACAGGGGGCAACCGGGGAGCTGTTTTTT. The V gene is TRBV7-7, the J gene TRBJ2-2, with 11 bases that match TRBD1. J lost 5 bases, V lost 5 bases, and 4 bases had no gene match. Germline lookup yields CDR1 SSHAT and CDR2 FNYEAQ (reference sequence). This CDR3 is 15 amino acids long. Variable domain in full (rest from reference TRBV7-7 and TRBJ2-2): GAGVSQSPRYKVTKRGQDVTLRCDPISSHATLYWYQQALGQGPEFLTYFNYEAQPDKSGLPSDRFSAERPEGSISTLTIQRTEQRDSAMYRCASSSGQGATGELFFGEGSRLTVL.

V usage is TRBV10-3 and J usage is TRBJ1-6; D unclear. Trimming pared 4 bases from V and 6 bases from J, leaving 7 bases between. Germline-derived CDR1 and CDR2 are ENHRY and SYGVKD. CDR3 size: 13 residues. For the CDR3, the DNA is TGTGCCATCAGTGGACAAGCTAATTCACCCCTCCACTTT. This sequence encodes CAISGQANSPLHF.

This chain links TRBV5-6 with TRBJ1-6; TRBD1 agrees at 8 bases. In germline, CDR1 is SGHDT, CDR2 YYEEEE. J gave up 6 bases and V 1 base, and 9 bases lay outside the gene matches. The CDR3 runs to 17 residues. The CDR3: CASSLKGDRGRNSPLHF. In DNA, the CDR3 is TGTGCCAGCAGCTTGAAGGGAGACAGGGGTCGTAATTCACCCCTCCACTTT.

For this clone: The same CDR3 is also encoded by other DNA sequences in this sample. The CDR3 sequence: CASSPQTSGETQYF. The CDR3 nucleotides are TGTGCCAGCAGTCCTCAGACTAGCGGGGAGACCCAGTACTTC. The V gene is TRBV6-5, the J gene TRBJ2-5; 10 bases match TRBD2. This CDR3 contains 14 residues. J gave up 5 bases and V 5 bases, and 5 bases lay outside the gene matches. Looked up from germline, CDR1 is MNHEY and CDR2 is SVGAGI.

This chain connects TRBV27 to TRBJ1-1, with a possible D match to TRBD1 (6 bases). Germline V gives CDR1 MNHEY, CDR2 SMNVEV (reference sequence). The CDR3 runs to 18 residues. Trimming removed 2 bases from V and 0 bases from J, with 19 bases in between. This chain's CDR3 is CASSLKQGRITMNTEAFF. DNA for the CDR3: TGTGCCAGCAGTTTAAAACAGGGACGGATTACAATGAACACTGAAGCTTTCTTT.

The chain joins TRBV4-1 to TRBJ1-4, with D possibly matching TRBD1 (5 bases). This CDR3 contains 16 residues. V lost 0 bases and J lost 4, with 12 bases in between. Germline lookup yields CDR1 MGHRA and CDR2 YSYEKL. The CDR3, as DNA: TGCGCCAGCAGCCAAGATCAGACAGCCCTTAATGAAAAACTGTTTTTT. Its translation: CASSQDQTALNEKLFF.

This chain uses TRBV11-2 with TRBJ2-5, with a tentative D call TRBD1 (6 bases). The CDR3 is 15 amino acids. Germline V lookup: CDR1 SGHAT, CDR2 FQNNGV. V shed 6 bases and J shed 5 bases, with 19 bases lying between them. CDR3 bases: TGTGCCAGCAGGCCCTTACAGGGTCGAGGGGAGACCCAGTACTTC. This sequence encodes CASRPLQGRGETQYF.

This chain connects TRBV6-6 to TRBJ1-4; D possibly corresponds to TRBD1 (6 bases). The CDR3 has 15 amino acids. V lost 6 bases to trimming and J lost 4 bases, with 15 bases between them. In germline, CDR1 is MNHNY, CDR2 SVGAGI (reference sequence). Written as DNA, the CDR3 is TGTGCCAGCAGCTCCCAGGGGTCTTTTAATGAAAAACTGTTTTTT. This translates into CASSSQGSFNEKLFF.

This rearrangement joins TRBV3-1 (or the pseudogene TRBV3-2) to TRBJ2-7; TRBD1 is a possible D gene (6 bases). Germline V gives CDR1 LGHDT, CDR2 YNNKEL (reference sequence). The CDR3 has 15 residues. The V and J ends lost 3 bases and 3 bases respectively, with 15 bases between them. Here the CDR3 reads CASSHGGPKGYEQYF. DNA of the CDR3: TGTGCCAGCAGCCATGGGGGCCCCAAGGGCTACGAGCAGTACTTC.

The chain employs TRBV12-3 or TRBV12-4 and TRBJ1-5, with 8 bases that match TRBD1. V was clipped by 9 bases and J by 4 bases; unmatched bases: 5. The CDR3 is 13 residues long. The CDR3 loop reads CARGQGYNQPQHF. For the CDR3, the DNA is TGTGCCAGAGGACAGGGTTATAATCAGCCCCAGCATTTT.

V gene TRBV2 combines with J gene TRBJ1-1; 7 bases fit TRBD1. The CDR3 consists of 14 residues. CDR1 is SNHLY and CDR2 is FYNNEI in the germline V gene. J was trimmed by 1 base and V by 4 bases; bases with no gene match: 3. The CDR3 bases are TGTGCCAGCAGTGGGCCAGGGGGGAACACTGAAGCTTTCTTT. Its protein is CASSGPGGNTEAFF.

The chain combines TRBV7-8 with TRBJ2-2, with TRBD2 as a possible D gene (6 bases). There are 15 residues in the CDR3. V lost 5 bases and J 5 bases, leaving 15 bases between the germline ends. From germline, CDR1 is SGHVS and CDR2 FQNEAQ. CDR3 in amino acids: CASSRDSLRTGELFF. The CDR3 DNA reads as TGTGCCAGCAGCCGGGACTCCCTGCGGACCGGGGAGCTGTTTTTT.

The chain links TRBV6-1 to TRBJ1-2; unclear D gene. V lost 1 base and J lost 4, with 10 bases in between. This CDR3 is 14 amino acids long. Germline CDR1 reads MNHNS; CDR2 reads SASEGT. The CDR3: CASSEEGGSYGYTF. For the CDR3, the DNA is TGTGCCAGCAGTGAAGAGGGAGGGAGCTATGGCTACACCTTC.

The J gene is TRBJ1-3, the V gene TRBV13; D uncertain. The CDR3 sequence is 14 residues long. Trimming left V 6 bases short and J 0 bases short, with 9 bases between. Germline CDR1 and CDR2: PRHDT and FYEKMQ (reference sequence). The CDR3 here is CASSSSVSGNTIYF. As DNA, the CDR3 is TGTGCCAGCAGTTCGTCAGTCTCTGGAAACACCATATATTTT.

The table lists this clone with a few counts. This chain uses TRBV28 with TRBJ1-6, with unresolved D. This CDR3 has 15 residues. V lost 6 bases and J lost 3, with 12 bases in between. Germline V gene data show CDR1 as MDHEN and CDR2 as SYDVKM. CDR3 DNA: TGTGCCAGCAGCAACGCCCGGTACTATAATTCACCCCTCCACTTT. This codes for CASSNARYYNSPLHF.

V gene TRBV16 combines with J gene TRBJ2-2; D remains unclear. V shed 3 bases and J shed 6 bases, with 8 bases lying between them. This CDR3 comprises 13 residues. The germline V gene encodes CDR1 KGHSY and CDR2 FQNENV. CDR3 nucleotide sequence: TGTGCCAGCAGCCAGAGATTTTCCGGGGAGCTGTTTTTT. Protein product: CASSQRFSGELFF.

The V and J genes are TRBV11-3 and TRBJ2-7, with 7 positions matching TRBD2. This CDR3 has 14 amino acids. The ends lost 1 base at V and 5 bases at J; junction bases unmatched: 5. Germline loops: CDR1 SGHNT, CDR2 YENEEA. The DNA for the CDR3 is TGTGCCAGCAGCTTAGCCGGGAGGCCCCACGAGCAGTACTTC. Its translation: CASSLAGRPHEQYF.

The chain carries TRBV30 and TRBJ2-1; TRBD2 matches 7 bases. The trim removed 5 bases at V and 6 bases at J, leaving 7 bases unmatched. Looked up from germline, CDR1 is GTSNPN and CDR2 is SVGIG (reference sequence). This CDR3 has 13 amino acids. CDR3 nucleotides: TGTGCCTGGGCGACTAGCCCTACCAATGAGCAGTTCTTC. Residues: CAWATSPTNEQFF.

The chain is built from TRBV27 and TRBJ1-3; D is perhaps TRBD1 (5 bases). The germline CDR1 and CDR2 sequences are MNHEY and SMNVEV (reference sequence). This CDR3 is built from 15 residues. V was shortened by 4 bases and J by 4 bases, with 14 bases between the two germline ends. The CDR3 spells CASSSLGTGGNTIYF. The CDR3 DNA sequence: TGTGCCAGCAGTTCCCTGGGGACTGGAGGAAACACCATATATTTT.

V is TRBV20-1 and J is TRBJ2-1; possibly TRBD2 for D (6 bases). Per germline, CDR1 DFQATT and CDR2 SNEGSKA (reference sequence). The CDR3 contains 14 residues. V shed 3 bases and J shed 2 bases, with 11 bases lying between them. In nucleotides, the CDR3 is TGCAGTGCTAGTGACCGGGGGACCTACAATGAGCAGTTCTTC. It codes for CSASDRGTYNEQFF.

This rearrangement joins TRBV6-5 to TRBJ1-4; D perhaps matches TRBD1 (5 bases). Germline V lookup: CDR1 MNHEY, CDR2 SVGAGI. This CDR3 spans 15 amino acids. The V end was cut by 6 bases, the J end by 6 bases, with 17 bases between. In nucleotides, the CDR3 is TGTGCCAGCAGGCCGAGGGATTGGGGGGATGAAAAACTGTTTTTT. Amino acids: CASRPRDWGDEKLFF.

This clone was recorded once. This chain uses TRBV2 with TRBJ1-5; the match to TRBD1 covers 8 bases. Per the germline V gene, CDR1 is SNHLY and CDR2 is FYNNEI. V lost 6 bases to trimming and J lost 6 bases; unmatched junction nucleotides: 10. The CDR3 is 15 amino acids. Here the CDR3 reads CASSPDRGGGQPQHF. CDR3 DNA: TGTGCCAGCAGCCCCGACAGGGGAGGTGGTCAGCCCCAGCATTTT.

V is TRBV2 and J is TRBJ2-5; D is perhaps TRBD2 (6 bases). Germline V gene sequence: CDR1 SNHLY, CDR2 FYNNEI. The CDR3 extends over 15 amino acids. Trimming stripped 0 bases from V and 3 bases from J, with 11 bases between. The CDR3, as DNA: TGTGCCAGCAGTGAAGCGAGACTAGGCGAAGAGACCCAGTACTTC. It codes for CASSEARLGEETQYF.

CDR3 sequence (DNA): TGTGCCAGCAGCGGGGTAGACAGGGGTAATCAGCCCCAGCATTTT. Protein sequence: CASSGVDRGNQPQHF. V and J are TRBV2 and TRBJ1-5; 8 bases agree with TRBD1. Losses at the gene ends were 6 bases for V and 4 bases for J; bases not matched to a gene: 8. CDR3 size: 15 residues. Germline assignment: CDR1 SNHLY and CDR2 FYNNEI.

The J gene is TRBJ1-6, the V gene TRBV3-1 (or the pseudogene TRBV3-2); TRBD1 agrees at 7 bases. CDR1 and CDR2 from the germline V gene are LGHDT and YNNKEL (reference sequence). This CDR3 contains 17 residues. The J segment lost 6 bases and the V segment lost 2 bases, leaving 10 bases of the junction unmatched. This CDR3 is CASSQPGLTGLNSPLHF. CDR3 DNA sequence: TGTGCCAGCAGCCAACCCGGCTTGACAGGGCTTAATTCACCCCTCCACTTT.

This chain's CDR3 is CASSYLGHEGGYTF. CDR3 nucleotide sequence: TGTGCCAGCAGCTACCTGGGACACGAGGGAGGCTACACCTTC. The chain couples TRBV2 to TRBJ1-2; the D gene is possibly TRBD1 (6 bases). The CDR3 has 14 amino acids. V was pared by 6 bases and J by 8 bases, with 19 bases between. Germline CDR1 and CDR2: SNHLY and FYNNEI.

This sequence joins TRBV4-2 and TRBJ2-1; TRBD2 matches 7 bases. The V segment lost 1 base and the J segment 0 bases; nucleotides outside the gene matches: 0. The CDR3 has 15 amino acids. The germline V gene encodes CDR1 LGHNA and CDR2 YNFKEQ. CDR3 in DNA: TGTGCCAGCAGCCAAGCGGGGGGCTCCTACAATGAGCAGTTCTTC. Protein product: CASSQAGGSYNEQFF.

The chain couples TRBV6-6 to TRBJ1-5, with 8 bases fitting TRBD1. V shed 2 bases, J shed 5 bases, and the junction held 8 bases outside the gene matches. The CDR3 extends over 16 amino acids. CDR1 is MNHNY, CDR2 SVGAGI, per germline (reference sequence). The CDR3 bases are TGTGCCAGCAGTTACGGGACAGGAGGCTCCGATCAGCCCCAGCATTTT. Translating gives CASSYGTGGSDQPQHF.

The chain is built from TRBV5-4 and TRBJ2-1; 9 bases are shared with TRBD1. The V and J ends lost 4 bases and 0 bases, in that order; junction bases with no gene match: 5. This CDR3 is built from 16 residues. From germline, CDR1 is SGHNT and CDR2 YYREEE (reference sequence). The DNA for the CDR3 is TGTGCCAGCAGCACAGGGGGCGCAAGCTCCTACAATGAGCAGTTCTTC. Translating it yields CASSTGGASSYNEQFF. Filled out from reference TRBV5-4 and TRBJ2-1, the complete variable domain reads ETGVTQSPTHLIKTRGQQVTLRCSSQSGHNTVSWYQQALGQGPQFIFQYYREEENGRGNFPPRFSGLQFPNYSSELNVNALELDDSALYLCASSTGGASSYNEQFFGPGTRLTVL.

This clone was found once. This chain links TRBV21-1 with TRBJ1-2; the DNA was not used to check the table's D call, TRBD1. TRBV21-1 is reported as a pseudogene. This CDR3 has 13 amino acids. The CDR3 sequence: CASSNWDSKRYTF. Here the CDR3 DNA reads TGTGCCAGCAGCAACTGGGACAGTAAACGGTACACCTTC.

This chain uses TRBV2 with TRBJ2-2; 7 bases map to TRBD2. The CDR3 sequence is 14 residues long. Germline V gives CDR1 SNHLY, CDR2 FYNNEI. The ends lost 8 bases at V and 7 bases at J; junction bases unmatched: 10. CDR3 in DNA: TGTGCCAGCCGGGGGGACTCGGGGGTCGGGGAGCTGTTTTTT. Amino acid sequence: CASRGDSGVGELFF.